The subject of this entry is one TCR beta chain. Its antigen is as yet unknown. Germline CDR1 reads LNHNV; CDR2 reads YYDKDF (reference sequence). Losses at the gene ends were 9 bases for V and 4 bases for J; bases not matched to a gene: 10. CDR3 size: 14 residues. Repertoires were generated with immunoSEQ multiplex PCR, while TCRdb's copy carries only in-frame clones and drops some. Of about 680,000 clones in the sample, under 95% are singletons; the top ten hold approximately 24%. The naive CD8 subset, CD45RO-negative cells positively selected for CCR7, excluded terminally differentiated effector memory CD45RA+ cells. This specimen comes from a study of shared clonotypes between healthy human individuals. Whole-study results and caveats: It was anticipated that sequencing depth would influence how many clonotypes donors shared.

This receptor was identified in a man aged 25-45 years in good health. Material for sequencing was naive CD8+ T cells sorted from blood. V gene TRBV15 combines with J gene TRBJ2-3; 7 bases match TRBD2. CDR3 DNA sequence: TGTGCCACTGCGACCCGCGGGAGCGCAGATACGCAGTATTTT. Translated, it gives CATATRGSADTQYF.